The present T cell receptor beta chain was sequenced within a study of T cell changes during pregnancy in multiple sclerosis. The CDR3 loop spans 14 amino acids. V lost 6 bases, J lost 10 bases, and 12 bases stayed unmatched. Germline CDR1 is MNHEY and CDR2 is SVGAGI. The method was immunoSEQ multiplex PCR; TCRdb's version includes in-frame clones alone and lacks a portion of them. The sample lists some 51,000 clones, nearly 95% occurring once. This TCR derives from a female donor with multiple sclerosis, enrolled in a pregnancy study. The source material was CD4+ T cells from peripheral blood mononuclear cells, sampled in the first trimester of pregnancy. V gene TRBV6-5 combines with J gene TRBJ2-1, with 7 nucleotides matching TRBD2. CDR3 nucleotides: TGTGCCAGCAGCCGCTCAACTAGCGTCCCCGAGCAGTTCTTC. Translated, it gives CASSRSTSVPEQFF.